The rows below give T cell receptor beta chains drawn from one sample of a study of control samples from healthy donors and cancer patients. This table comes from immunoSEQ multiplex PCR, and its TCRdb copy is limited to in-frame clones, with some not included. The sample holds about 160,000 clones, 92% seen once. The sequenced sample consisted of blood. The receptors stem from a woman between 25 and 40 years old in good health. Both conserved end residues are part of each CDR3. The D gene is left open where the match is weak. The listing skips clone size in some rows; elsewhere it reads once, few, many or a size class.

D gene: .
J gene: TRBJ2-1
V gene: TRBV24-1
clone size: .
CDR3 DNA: TGTGCCACCAGTGAACCAGGTAACTACAATGAGCAGTTCTTC
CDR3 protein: CATSEPGNYNEQFF

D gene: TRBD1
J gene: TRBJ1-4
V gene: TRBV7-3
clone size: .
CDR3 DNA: TGTGCCAGCAGCTTAACGCCAATCCGGGACAGCCCCGCAACTAATGAAAAACTGTTTTTT
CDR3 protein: CASSLTPIRDSPATNEKLFF

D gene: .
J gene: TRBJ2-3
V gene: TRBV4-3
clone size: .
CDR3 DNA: TGCGCCAGCAGCCAAGATGGTGGGAGAAGAACAGATACGCAGTATTTT
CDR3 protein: CASSQDGGRRTDTQYF

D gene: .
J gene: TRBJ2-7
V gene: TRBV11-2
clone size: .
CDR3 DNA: TGTGCCAGCAGCTTAGTTTATCCCGCACTCTACGAGCAGTACTTC
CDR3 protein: CASSLVYPALYEQYF

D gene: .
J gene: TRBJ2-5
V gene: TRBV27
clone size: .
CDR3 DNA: TGTGCCAGCAGTTTATCGGCCAGGGGCCAAGAGACCCAGTACTTC
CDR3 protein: CASSLSARGQETQYF

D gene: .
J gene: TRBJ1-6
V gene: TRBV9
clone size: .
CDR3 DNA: TGTGCCAGCAGCGACCTACAGGGCACGGATTCACCCCTCCACTTT
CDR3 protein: CASSDLQGTDSPLHF

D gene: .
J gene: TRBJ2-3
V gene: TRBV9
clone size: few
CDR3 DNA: TGTGCCAGCAGCGTAGTGGGGGTGGAAGATACGCAGTATTTT
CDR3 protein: CASSVVGVEDTQYF

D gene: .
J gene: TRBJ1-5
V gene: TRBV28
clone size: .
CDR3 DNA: TGTGCCAGCAGTTTGTCGGCAGCCCAGCATTTT
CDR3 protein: CASSLSAAQHF

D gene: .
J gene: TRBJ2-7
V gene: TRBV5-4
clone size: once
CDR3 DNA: TGTGCCAGCAGCTTTGGAGGGCCGTTATCCTACGAGCAGTACTTC
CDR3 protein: CASSFGGPLSYEQYF

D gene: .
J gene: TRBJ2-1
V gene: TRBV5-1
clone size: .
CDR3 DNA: TGCGCCAGCAGCTTGGTTCGCGGCAGCTACAATGAGCAGTTCTTC
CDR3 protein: CASSLVRGSYNEQFF

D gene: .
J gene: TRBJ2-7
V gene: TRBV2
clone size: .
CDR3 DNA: TGTGCCAGCAGTGGTTTTCTCGACGAGCAGTACTTC
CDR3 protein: CASSGFLDEQYF

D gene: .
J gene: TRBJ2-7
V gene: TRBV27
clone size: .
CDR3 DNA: TGTGCCAGCAGTAGGGGGGCCGGGTACGAGCAGTACTTC
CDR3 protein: CASSRGAGYEQYF

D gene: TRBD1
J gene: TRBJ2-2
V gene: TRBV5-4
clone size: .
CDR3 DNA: TGTGCCAGCAGCCAACTCGACAGGGAGAGCGGGGAGCTGTTTTTT
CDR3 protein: CASSQLDRESGELFF

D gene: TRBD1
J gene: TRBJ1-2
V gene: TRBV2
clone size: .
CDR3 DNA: TGTGCCAGCAGTGAAGACAGGGGGTCTAACTATGGCTACACCTTC
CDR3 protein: CASSEDRGSNYGYTF

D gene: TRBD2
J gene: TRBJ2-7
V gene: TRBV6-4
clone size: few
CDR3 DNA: TGTGCCACCCCAGGAGCGGGAGGGACCCCGTACTTC
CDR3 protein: CATPGAGGTPYF

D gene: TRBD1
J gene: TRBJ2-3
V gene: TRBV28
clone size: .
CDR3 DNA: TGTGCCAGCTCGACAGGGACAGTAAGAACAGATACGCAGTATTTT
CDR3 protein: CASSTGTVRTDTQYF

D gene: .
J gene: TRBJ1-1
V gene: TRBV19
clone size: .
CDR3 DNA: TGTGCCAGTAGTATTGGGGAATCTGAAGCTTTCTTT
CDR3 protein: CASSIGESEAFF

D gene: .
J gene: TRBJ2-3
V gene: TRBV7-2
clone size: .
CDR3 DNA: TGTGCCAGCAGCTCCCTTACCGCAGATACGCAGTATTTT
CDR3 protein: CASSSLTADTQYF

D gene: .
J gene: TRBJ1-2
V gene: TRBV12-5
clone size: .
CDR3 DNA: TGTGCTAGTGGCGGTCCGTCTCAGGGGAACTATGGCTACACCTTC
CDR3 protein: CASGGPSQGNYGYTF

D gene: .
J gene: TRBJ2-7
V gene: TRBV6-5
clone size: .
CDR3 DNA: TGTGCCACCCTTTCAGGGGGGGGCCCCTACGAGCAGTACTTC
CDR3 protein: CATLSGGGPYEQYF

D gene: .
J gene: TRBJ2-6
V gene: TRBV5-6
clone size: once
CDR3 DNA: TGTGCCAGCAGGAGGGGCGGTGGGGCCAACGTCCTGACTTTC
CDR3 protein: CASRRGGGANVLTF

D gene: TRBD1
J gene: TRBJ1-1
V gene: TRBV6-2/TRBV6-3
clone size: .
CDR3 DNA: TGTGCCAGCAGTTACCGATTCGGGACAGGGGAAGCTTTCTTT
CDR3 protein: CASSYRFGTGEAFF